A single T cell receptor (beta chain) is shown here with its context. Its antigen is still unknown. The input lacks base qualities; no much larger clone sits a single base away. The cohort consisted of hundreds of healthy bone marrow donors. At the time of sampling, every cohort member was nominally healthy, though immune exposures that went unrecorded were likely present. The donor tested CMV seropositive and was one of the 289 seropositive cohort members. A peripheral blood sample was provided by each donor, and peripheral blood mononuclear cells were used for TCR beta sequencing. Genomic DNA extraction from the blood cell samples was performed with the Qiagen DNeasy Blood Extraction Kit. At the junction V is shortened by 0 bases and J by 5 bases; bases outside the gene matches: 4. Taken from cysteine to phenylalanine, the CDR3 has 15 residues. Kept here is only the CDR3 DNA, which spans 45 bases and is read in frame from base 1. Via the germline V gene, CDR1 is SGDLS and CDR2 YYNGEE.

The data were taken from a study of cytomegalovirus exposure and HLA in healthy donors (dated by TCRdb to the late 2010s). Study-wide context: In an earlier analysis of roughly 590 of the donors, roughly 300 Gb of sequence data and approximately 120 million unique TCR beta sequences from about 179 million T cells were reported. An early release covering 500 to 750 HLA-typed donors comprised approximately 290 gigabases of sequencing data and tens of millions of unique TCR sequences. The genetic ancestry cluster associated with self-reported Caucasian donors included roughly 84% of the 398 genotyped donors. The study was designed to test whether signatures of past pathogen exposure could be identified by cataloging public T cell receptors. The study used immunosequencing to profile the T cell repertoires of some 600 subjects and linked those repertoires to cytomegalovirus serostatus. Along with the approximately 670-subject first cohort, a separate validation cohort of around 110 different subjects was used. High-throughput TCR immunosequencing, statistical association of individual TCRs with disease status, and machine learning were combined to predict cytomegalovirus infection status. To study patterns of TCR occurrence, a later analysis re-analyzed previously published TCR beta repertoires from 666 donors and added high-resolution HLA genotyping. The later analysis used no new phenotypic data to find candidate immune exposures, relying instead on TCR beta sequences and their occurrence across donors. In an earlier analysis of roughly 580 of the donors, high-throughput TCR beta sequencing was used to judge whether each TCR beta V gene segment behaved as functional or pseudogenic. Donor age, sex, ethnicity and CMV serostatus were collected together with the repertoire data. Genome-wide SNP genotypes for about 55% of the roughly 670 donors were used in a later genetic analysis, which treated that subset as a discovery cohort. All discovery cohort repertoires had been generated using a single sequencing platform. HLA typing covered class I and class II loci at four-digit resolution. Typing coverage varied by locus: roughly 620-640 donors for A, B, C, DRB1 and DQB1; under 550 for DQA1; 600 to 610 for DPA1; 450 to 480 for DPB1. Four or five DR-DQ haplotypes were treated as single units for association and clustering because of strong linkage in the cohort. On average, around 240,000 unique TCR beta nucleotide sequences were sequenced per donor among a few hundred genotyped donors of the cohort, with around 19% of those sequences being non-productive.

The paper's findings and limits, for the study overall: Because the 87-base-pair reads could not distinguish some IMGT-functional V segments, including TRBV6-2 and TRBV6-3, those segments were excluded. A group of highly shared sequence variants was considered likely to be a technical artifact of the sequencing pipeline. Sequencing depth was assumed to be roughly uniform across donors in the presence/absence analyses, though that assumption may not hold. An association between a missense DCLRE1C variant and V-gene and J-gene trimming of TCR beta chains was found in a later genetic analysis and replicated in an independent cohort. According to a later genetic analysis, donors in an Asian-associated ancestry cluster had fewer N-insertions in productive TCRs than the approximately 670-donor mean. Immune exposure information for the cohort was limited to CMV serostatus. In vitro tests confirmed that three of the cytomegalovirus-associated TCR beta chains recognize cytomegalovirus antigens. The classifier was reported to diagnose cytomegalovirus status with high specificity and sensitivity in both the original and validation cohorts. In a later analysis, most CMV-associated TCR beta chains were found to appear HLA-restricted, with HLA associations seemingly driven largely by CMV exposure. In an earlier analysis of 500 to 650 of the donors, most TCR beta V segments appeared in productive rearrangements about 90% or about 30% of the time, broadly matching IMGT annotations. According to the authors, the approach could potentially be generalized to other disease states and immunological phenotypes. Only TCR beta chains were sequenced in this cohort, and the absence of alpha or paired-chain data limited detectable features. Because some donors lacked HLA typing at each locus, the association tests relied only on the typed subset. A later analysis found that HLA-associated TCR beta chains were more clonally expanded and had lower generation probabilities than equally common non-associated chains. While some public TCRs were present in many individuals, most TCR sequences turned up only very rarely across donors. Because counts were too low, seventeen rarely observed V segments, including chromosome 9 orphons, were excluded from the earlier analysis of 500 to 700 of the donors. When HLA alleles, especially DR and DQ, strongly co-occurred, TCR associations were difficult to assign to individual alleles. Linkage disequilibrium might explain the correlated functional status among segregating V segments, but an unknown experimental factor could not be excluded. A further reported finding was that TCR beta sequences accurately predicted the HLA-A and HLA-B alleles for most subjects in the first cohort. A later analysis found that TCR association rates varied across HLA loci, with DRB1 alleles showing the most associated TCRs and HLA-C alleles the fewest. In a later analysis, several top co-occurrence clusters were reported to appear linked to parvovirus B19, influenza, CMV and Epstein-Barr virus. In the study, about 150 TCR beta chains were listed as associated with cytomegalovirus. In a later analysis, over 15,000 TCR beta sequences were associated with specific HLA alleles at a false discovery rate of 0.05.

Library generation was performed with the immunoSEQ multiplex PCR assay. The multiplex PCR relied on a mix of 60 forward primers for TCR Vbeta segments and 13 reverse primers for TCR Jbeta segments. The CDR3 region of rearranged TCR beta genes was amplified from genomic DNA with a multiplex PCR assay. The Illumina HiSeq System was used to sequence the amplified TCR beta libraries as 87-base-pair reads. On the authors' methods: Across the 600 to 700 repertoires, a later analysis counted some 80 million unique TCR beta chains, around 11 million of which were shared by at least two donors. To remove PCR and sequencing errors, raw reads were error-corrected and collapsed into unique sequences using a nearest-neighbor algorithm that merged closely related sequences. CDR3 sequences were aligned to IMGT reference sequences to assign V, D and J gene segments. For a sequence to be retained, at least a six-nucleotide match to both a V gene segment and a J gene segment was required. Rearrangements were classified as productive when the CDR3 lacked stop codons and remained in frame with V and J, and all other rearrangements were classified as non-productive. CDR3 was defined by IMGT convention, running from the second conserved V-encoded cysteine to the conserved J-encoded phenylalanine. In an earlier analysis of more than 550 of the donors, sequences lacking an unambiguous match to a single V gene segment were excluded. In an earlier analysis of 587 of the donors, V segments were called functional above 56.7% productive rearrangements and were called segregating when the between-donor standard deviation exceeded 5%. A statistical classification framework was developed to diagnose cytomegalovirus status using the catalog of TCR beta chain sequences. In a later analysis, TCR nucleotide sequences were compared against IMGT/GENE-DB human TR gene sequences so that V and J genes could be assigned. A later analysis assigned CDR3 sequences and most-parsimonious VDJ recombination scenarios with the TCRdist pipeline. A later analysis defined each TCR beta chain by its CDR3 amino acid sequence plus V-gene family, and excluded reads lacking a unique V-gene family. To address suspected cross-contamination and a sequencing artifact, a later analysis removed around 590 highly shared, low-generation-probability nucleotide sequences. A later analysis calculated a clonal expansion index for each public chain from normalized within-repertoire ranks of inferred template counts. In a later analysis, generation probabilities were computed with a VDJ recombination model fitted to out-of-frame rearrangements, and the resulting probabilities were checked against IGoR. Hypergeometric tests were used in a later analysis to score TCR-TCR, TCR-HLA and TCR-CMV co-occurrence, with a repertoire-size bias correction applied to the TCR pairs. In a later analysis, false discovery rates were estimated by permuting HLA or CMV assignments 20 times. In a later analysis, co-occurring TCRs were grouped using DBSCAN, with TCRdist sequence similarity added in when clustering inside HLA-allele-positive subsets. For co-occurrence clustering, repertoires with fewer than 30,000 or more than 120,000 public chains were excluded, along with roughly 5 repertoires with anomalous nucleotide sharing. TCRdb's version of the immuneACCESS table is confined to in-frame rearrangements and falls short of the full clone set. An unresolved V gene accounts for under half of the shortfall where checked; the remainder is of unknown origin. D and trimming were read from the DNA, whereas the V and J calls and clone size are those reported in that table. In this sample the table shows 100,000 to 150,000 clones, 55% to 75% of which occur a single time. The ten largest clones add up to approximately 4.2% of the sample.

Specimen: PBMCs. The TCR was taken from a man aged 50-59 years in good health and CMV-seropositive. The chain was built from TRBV9 and TRBJ2-2, with 7 bases aligning to TRBD2. The nucleotide sequence is TGTGCCAGCAGCGTAGTGGCTAGCGGTACCGGGGAGCTGTTTTTT. The translation is CASSVVASGTGELFF.